This record concerns one T cell receptor (beta chain) sequence. V was pared by 10 bases and J by 2 bases, with 11 bases between. CDR1 and CDR2 (germline): SEHNR, FQNEAQ (reference sequence). CDR3 length equals 12 residues. These data originate in a study of cytomegalovirus exposure and HLA in healthy donors. Overall study: The platform used for the 120 or so validation repertoires matched that of the approximately 620 first-cohort repertoires, a later analysis reported.

The donors were members of the validation cohort comprising some 130 subjects, separate from the approximately 630-subject first cohort. Profiled with immunoSEQ multiplex PCR; TCRdb holds only in-frame clones, not every one. The table has over 150,000 clones, approximately 81% seen once. The sequence was obtained from a young man in good health and CMV-seropositive. Sequences were obtained from PBMCs. The chain combines TRBV7-9 with TRBJ2-5; D possibly corresponds to TRBD1 (6 bases). The CDR3 coding sequence is TGTGCCACCCGGACAGAACAAGAGACCCAGTACTTC. Residues: CATRTEQETQYF.